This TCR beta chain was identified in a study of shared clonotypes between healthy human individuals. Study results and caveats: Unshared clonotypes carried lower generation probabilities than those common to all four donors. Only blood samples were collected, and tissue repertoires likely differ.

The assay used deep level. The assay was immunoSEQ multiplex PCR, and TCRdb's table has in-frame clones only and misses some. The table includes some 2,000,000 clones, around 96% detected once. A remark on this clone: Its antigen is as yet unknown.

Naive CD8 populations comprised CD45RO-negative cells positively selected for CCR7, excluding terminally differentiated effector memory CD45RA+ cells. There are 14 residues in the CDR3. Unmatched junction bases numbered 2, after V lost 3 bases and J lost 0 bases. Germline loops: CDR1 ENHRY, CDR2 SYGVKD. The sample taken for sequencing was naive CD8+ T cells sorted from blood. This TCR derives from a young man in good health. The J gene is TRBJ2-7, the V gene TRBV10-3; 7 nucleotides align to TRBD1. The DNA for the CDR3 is TGTGCCATCAGTGACAGGGACAGCTCCTACGAGCAGTACTTC. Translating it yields CAISDRDSSYEQYF.